This T cell receptor (beta chain) was identified during a study of T cells in Graves' hyperthyroidism and ophthalmopathy. The wider study: Peripheral blood was acquired at first diagnosis, ahead of any therapy whatsoever. Overall study results and limits: The model's output predicted ophthalmopathy at a median of around 7 months prior to onset.

The germline V gene has CDR1 LNHDA and CDR2 SQIVND (reference sequence). V was pared by 5 bases and J by 4 bases, with 17 bases between. CDR3 length: 15 amino acids. PBMCs were derived from 9.5 to 10 ml fresh peripheral blood. With regard to this clonotype: What it binds is not known.

TCR beta CDR3 regions were amplified from RNA transcripts. The primer set for the first-round RT-PCR of the TCR CDR3 was HTBI. TCRdb itself ran the multiplex PCR reads through MiXCR, one entry per CDR3 protein. Counted here are a few hundred thousand distinct CDR3 sequences, roughly a sixth occurring once; the ten biggest clones make up 2.5% to 4%. The clonotype originates from a woman between 40 and 50 years old with Graves' ophthalmopathy. The rearrangement uses TRBV19 and TRBJ1-1; TRBD1 is a possible D gene (5 bases). The source material was blood. CDR3 protein: CASSRGLAGGTEAFF. CDR3 nucleotides: TGTGCCAGTAGTCGCGGTCTCGCGGGGGGCACTGAAGCTTTCTTT.